Presented here are 32 T cell receptor beta chains from one specimen sequenced in a study of control samples from healthy donors and cancer patients. Assay used: immunoSEQ multiplex PCR; TCRdb lists only in-frame clones, some missing. The sample has some 410,000 clones; around nine tenths are singletons. Sequencing was carried out using PBMCs. These receptors were obtained from a man aged 35-49 years with head and neck cancer.

This clone was seen only a few times. V is TRBV7-2 and J is TRBJ2-7, with TRBD1 identical over 10 bases. CDR1 and CDR2 from the germline V gene are SGHTA and FQGNSA. This CDR3 region has 12 residues. V shed 7 bases and J 7 bases; nucleotides not matched to a gene: 4. The CDR3 region is CASTRQGAEQYF. The CDR3 DNA sequence: TGTGCCAGCACCCGACAGGGGGCAGAGCAGTACTTC.

This clone showed up just a few times. The chain joins TRBV11-2 to TRBJ2-7; TRBD2 is a possible D gene (5 bases). V was shortened by 1 base and J by 0 bases, with 10 bases between the two germline ends. Germline lookup yields CDR1 SGHAT and CDR2 FQNNGV. The CDR3 is made up of 15 amino acids. The CDR3 loop reads CASSLGPGDSYEQYF. The CDR3 DNA follows: TGTGCCAGCAGCTTAGGGCCCGGGGACTCCTACGAGCAGTACTTC.

The V call is TRBV5-1, the J call TRBJ2-3; D unclear. The germline V gene has CDR1 SGHRS and CDR2 YFSETQ. V was shortened by 4 bases and J by 2 bases, with 11 bases between the two germline ends. CDR3 length equals 14 residues. CDR3 in DNA: TGCGCCAGCAGCCCCCGCCGCCCCACAGATACGCAGTATTTT. The encoded protein is CASSPRRPTDTQYF.

This rearrangement joins TRBV18 to TRBJ2-6; the D gene could be TRBD1 or TRBD2 (5 bases each). Germline V gives CDR1 KGHSH, CDR2 LQKENI. The CDR3 consists of 16 residues. Trimming took off 3 bases at V and 0 bases at J, with 9 bases between the two ends. The CDR3 here is CASSPRDPSGANVLTF. The DNA of the CDR3 is TGTGCCAGCTCACCCAGGGACCCCTCTGGGGCCAACGTCCTGACTTTC.

The V call is TRBV9, the J call TRBJ1-1; D is perhaps TRBD1 (6 bases). The CDR3 runs to 13 residues. The germline V gene encodes CDR1 SGDLS and CDR2 YYNGEE. V dropped 0 bases and J dropped 5 bases, with 8 bases sitting between them. This chain's CDR3 is CASSVGGLTEAFF. CDR3 DNA: TGTGCCAGCAGCGTAGGGGGGCTTACTGAAGCTTTCTTT.

V usage is TRBV5-6 and J usage is TRBJ1-1; no clear D gene. CDR3 size: 14 residues. Germline CDR1 and CDR2: SGHDT and YYEEEE. Trimming removed 4 bases from V and 5 bases from J, with 15 bases in between. CDR3 in amino acids: CASSLGGGLTEAFF. CDR3 nucleotides: TGTGCCAGCAGCCTTGGTGGAGGGTTAACTGAAGCTTTCTTT. Drawing the rest from reference TRBV5-6 and TRBJ1-1, the complete variable domain is DAGVTQSPTHLIKTRGQQVTLRCSPKSGHDTVSWYQQALGQGPQFIFQYYEEEERQRGNFPDRFSGHQFPNYSSELNVNALLLGDSALYLCASSLGGGLTEAFFGQGTRLTVV.

Comments on this clone: Other DNA sequences in the same sample also yield this CDR3. The gene calls are TRBV5-4 and TRBJ1-2, with TRBD1 matching over 8 bases. The CDR3 spans 15 residues. V lost 0 bases and J lost 2; bases outside the gene matches: 3. Germline V CDR1 and CDR2: SGHNT, YYREEE (reference sequence). CDR3 in DNA: TGTGCCAGCAGCTTGGCAGGGGGCGCCAACTATGGCTACACCTTC. It encodes CASSLAGGANYGYTF.

This chain links TRBV5-1 with TRBJ2-7, with TRBD2 matching over 7 bases. Germline CDR1 SGHRS, CDR2 YFSETQ. J was trimmed by 4 bases and V by 1 base; bases with no gene match: 8. This CDR3 is 15 amino acids long. CDR3: CASSLRASGPYEQYF. The DNA of the CDR3 is TGCGCCAGCAGCTTGAGGGCTAGCGGACCATACGAGCAGTACTTC. Using reference TRBV5-1 and TRBJ2-7 for the parts outside the CDR3, the full variable domain is KAGVTQTPRYLIKTRGQQVTLSCSPISGHRSVSWYQQTPGQGLQFLFEYFSETQRNKGNFPGRFSGRQFSNSRSEMNVSTLELGDSALYLCASSLRASGPYEQYFGPGTRLTVT.

The chain combines TRBV5-1 with TRBJ2-5, with 7 bases fitting TRBD1. J gave up 1 base and V 0 bases, and 3 bases lay outside the gene matches. Germline loops: CDR1 SGHRS, CDR2 YFSETQ. This CDR3 is built from 15 residues. The CDR3 loop reads CASSLADRSQETQYF. In DNA, the CDR3 is TGCGCCAGCAGCTTGGCGGACAGGAGCCAAGAGACCCAGTACTTC.

The rearrangement uses TRBV6-5 and TRBJ2-7; 11 bases are a match to TRBD2. This CDR3 has 16 amino acids. V lost 4 bases, J lost 2 bases, and 7 bases stayed unmatched. CDR1 and CDR2 from the germline V gene are MNHEY and SVGAGI. CDR3 coding DNA: TGTGCCAGCAGTTTAACCGGGACTAGCGGACCCTACGAGCAGTACTTC. As protein: CASSLTGTSGPYEQYF.

This rearrangement joins TRBV12-3 or TRBV12-4 to TRBJ1-2, with no clear D. V was clipped by 6 bases and J by 2 bases, with 10 bases between them. This CDR3 comprises 13 residues. The CDR3 loop reads CASSPAGNYGYTF. The CDR3 nucleotides read TGTGCCAGCAGCCCGGCGGGGAACTATGGCTACACCTTC.

The V gene is TRBV5-4, the J gene TRBJ2-7; TRBD2 aligns across 9 bases. With 2 bases clipped from V and 3 bases from J, the junction kept 6 bases outside the gene matches. Germline assignment: CDR1 SGHNT and CDR2 YYREEE (reference sequence). The CDR3 runs 15 residues. Written as DNA, the CDR3 is TGTGCCAGCAGCTTTAGAGCGGGGGGTCTCTACGAGCAGTACTTC. Its translation: CASSFRAGGLYEQYF.

The chain links TRBV27 to TRBJ1-6, with D perhaps TRBD1 (5 bases). The CDR3 has 16 residues. Germline V gives CDR1 MNHEY, CDR2 SMNVEV (reference sequence). V lost 3 bases, J lost 6 bases, and 15 bases lay in between. CDR3 loop: CASSFGAQRRNSPLHF. In DNA, the CDR3 is TGTGCCAGCAGTTTTGGGGCACAGCGGCGTAATTCACCCCTCCACTTT.

This clone was counted only a few times. This CDR3 reads CASSFKLEDPYGYTF. CDR3 DNA sequence: TGTGCCAGCAGCTTTAAGCTAGAGGACCCCTATGGCTACACCTTC. This chain uses TRBV5-4 with TRBJ1-2; D is uncertain. The CDR3 contains 15 residues. V was pared by 2 bases and J by 4 bases, with 15 bases between. Germline values: CDR1 SGHNT, CDR2 YYREEE (reference sequence).

This rearrangement joins TRBV18 to TRBJ2-5; 9 nucleotides align to TRBD1. Losses at the gene ends were 3 bases for V and 2 bases for J; bases not matched to a gene: 10. Per germline, CDR1 KGHSH and CDR2 LQKENI. The CDR3 loop spans 17 amino acids. The CDR3 loop reads CASSPAGPGTGQETQYF. The CDR3 region has the DNA TGTGCCAGCTCACCGGCGGGTCCCGGGACAGGGCAAGAGACCCAGTACTTC.

The chain carries TRBV3-1 (or the pseudogene TRBV3-2) and TRBJ2-4, with D unresolved. The CDR3 sequence is 16 residues long. Germline loops: CDR1 LGHDT, CDR2 YNNKEL (reference sequence). Deletions cut 3 bases from V and 0 bases from J, with 12 bases between. CDR3 residues: CASSHHSDGAKNIQYF. The CDR3 coding sequence is TGTGCCAGCAGCCACCATTCCGACGGAGCCAAAAACATTCAGTACTTC.

The chain is built from TRBV7-2 and TRBJ1-6, with D unclear. Germline V gives CDR1 SGHTA, CDR2 FQGNSA. Trimming removed 1 base from V and 10 bases from J, with 11 bases in between. This CDR3 spans 14 amino acids. The CDR3 sequence is CASSLVGSGSPLHF. CDR3 bases: TGTGCCAGCAGCTTAGTGGGGAGTGGGTCACCCCTCCACTTT.

This clone showed up just once. The rearrangement links TRBV27 to TRBJ2-4, with TRBD2 identical over 13 bases. J was trimmed by 5 bases and V by 4 bases; bases with no gene match: 5. Germline CDR1 MNHEY, CDR2 SMNVEV (reference sequence). The CDR3 is made up of 16 amino acids. CDR3 sequence: CASSSRLAGGQNIQYF. The CDR3 DNA reads as TGTGCCAGCAGTTCGCGACTAGCGGGAGGACAAAACATTCAGTACTTC.

The V and J genes are TRBV7-3 and TRBJ2-7, with D hard to call. The CDR3 has 13 residues. Trimming took 6 bases from V and 4 from J, leaving 13 bases between them. Germline CDR1 SGHTA, CDR2 FQGTGA. CDR3 nucleotide sequence: TGTGCCAGCAGTTCATCCCTCGGGTACGAGCAGTACTTC. This sequence encodes CASSSSLGYEQYF.

This rearrangement joins TRBV27 to TRBJ2-7; D is possibly TRBD1 (6 bases). The V and J ends lost 5 bases and 3 bases respectively, with 14 bases between them. In germline, CDR1 is MNHEY, CDR2 SMNVEV (reference sequence). The CDR3 loop spans 14 amino acids. DNA for the CDR3: TGTGCCAGCAGTGGTTACAGGGAGAACTACGAGCAGTACTTC. Translation: CASSGYRENYEQYF.

The V gene is TRBV21-1, the J gene TRBJ1-5; the D call of TRBD1 is as the table states it, not checked on the DNA. TRBV21-1 is listed as a pseudogene. The CDR3 consists of 16 residues. The CDR3 region has the DNA TGTGCCAGCAGCTGTACGAGGGACAATCCAAGTCAGCCCCAGCATTTT. The encoded protein is CASSCTRDNPSQPQHF.

Only one count was recorded for this clone. This chain connects TRBV7-3 to TRBJ1-6; no clear D. With 2 bases removed from V and 1 base from J, the gap between germline ends came to 3 bases. The CDR3 consists of 14 residues. CDR1 and CDR2 (germline): SGHTA, FQGTGA. The CDR3 spells CASSLASYNSPLHF. The DNA for the CDR3 is TGTGCCAGCAGCTTAGCGTCCTATAATTCACCCCTCCACTTT.

CDR3 amino acids: CASSYPQRGSPLHF. DNA of the CDR3: TGTGCCAGCAGTTACCCCCAGAGGGGTTCACCCCTCCACTTT. This chain joins TRBV6-5 and TRBJ1-6; the D gene is possibly TRBD1 (5 bases). CDR1 is MNHEY and CDR2 is SVGAGI in the germline V gene. Trimming shortened V by 2 bases and J by 9 bases, and 11 bases separated the two germline ends. The CDR3 loop spans 14 amino acids.

J is TRBJ2-6 and V is TRBV18; no reliable D call. V shed 8 bases and J shed 0 bases, with 11 bases lying between them. This CDR3 has 15 residues. Germline values: CDR1 KGHSH, CDR2 LQKENI. This CDR3 is CASQDKPSGANVLTF. The CDR3 DNA follows: TGTGCCAGCCAAGATAAACCCTCTGGGGCCAACGTCCTGACTTTC.

The rearrangement links TRBV19 to TRBJ2-3, with TRBD2 as a possible D gene (6 bases). V lost 1 base, J lost 1 base, and 9 bases lay in between. CDR3 length: 15 residues. The germline gives CDR1 LNHDA, CDR2 SQIVND (reference sequence). CDR3 region: CASSIVGGGTDTQYF. CDR3 nucleotides: TGTGCCAGTAGTATAGTCGGGGGAGGCACAGATACGCAGTATTTT.

In the case of this clone: The same CDR3 also results from other DNA sequences found in this sample. CDR3 sequence: CASSYSRGTDTQYF. CDR3 DNA sequence: TGTGCCAGCAGTTACTCAAGGGGCACAGATACGCAGTATTTT. This chain links TRBV6-5 with TRBJ2-3; no clear D. V was pared by 0 bases and J by 1 base, with 5 bases between. The CDR3 is made up of 14 amino acids. Per the germline V gene, CDR1 is MNHEY and CDR2 is SVGAGI.

This clone was recorded only once. The chain combines TRBV25-1 with TRBJ2-3, with 8 bases matching TRBD1. Unmatched junction bases numbered 4, after V lost 8 bases and J lost 0 bases. This CDR3 region has 14 residues. CDR1 is MGHDK and CDR2 is SYGVNS in the germline V gene. The CDR3 is CASGRTGSTDTQYF. Written as DNA, the CDR3 is TGTGCCAGCGGACGGACAGGGAGCACAGATACGCAGTATTTT.

This clone was recorded only once. J is TRBJ1-5 and V is TRBV2; D gene unclear. The ends were cut back, 3 bases at V and 5 bases at J, with 8 bases in the middle. CDR1 and CDR2 (germline): SNHLY, FYNNEI. The CDR3 extends over 13 amino acids. The CDR3 protein is CASSEQEDQPQHF. The CDR3 region has the DNA TGTGCCAGCAGTGAGCAGGAGGATCAGCCCCAGCATTTT.

This clone was counted a single time. V and J are TRBV9 and TRBJ2-3; TRBD2 matches at 8 bases. Germline lookup yields CDR1 SGDLS and CDR2 YYNGEE. The CDR3 loop spans 12 amino acids. The CDR3 nucleotides are TGTGCGAGCGGGAGAAGAACAGATACGCAGTATTTT. Translated: CASGRRTDTQYF.

A remark on this clone: Distinct nucleotide sequences in the sample also encode this CDR3. V usage is TRBV27 and J usage is TRBJ2-7; D uncertain. This CDR3 has 13 residues. V was cut by 5 bases and J by 3 bases, with 11 bases left in between. The germline gives CDR1 MNHEY, CDR2 SMNVEV (reference sequence). CDR3 sequence: CASSLGQSYEQYF. The CDR3, as DNA: TGTGCCAGCAGTCTGGGTCAGAGCTACGAGCAGTACTTC.

The genes are TRBV9 and TRBJ2-5; D remains ambiguous. V was pared by 0 bases and J by 8 bases, with 17 bases between. Per the germline V gene, CDR1 is SGDLS and CDR2 is YYNGEE. CDR3 size: 15 residues. The CDR3 DNA reads as TGTGCCAGCAGCGTAGGGGGTGGTCGTGAAGGAACCCAGTACTTC. Translated, it gives CASSVGGGREGTQYF.

The chain combines TRBV7-3 with TRBJ1-6, with D uncertain. Deletions cut 2 bases from V and 6 bases from J, with 8 bases between. The CDR3 spans 14 residues. CDR1 is SGHTA, CDR2 FQGTGA, per germline. For the CDR3, the DNA is TGTGCCAGCAGCTTATCCTCGACTAATTCACCCCTCCACTTT. Translating it yields CASSLSSTNSPLHF.